The 26 T cell receptor beta chains listed next were all sequenced from one sample in a study of blood T cell repertoires in COVID-19. Clones were sequenced by immunoSEQ multiplex PCR, and TCRdb holds only the in-frame ones, with some missing. The data show about 33,000 clones, 85% to 90% seen once. The sample was peripheral blood. The receptors come from a human donor in a cohort sampled during active COVID-19.

This clone was detected a few times. This chain uses TRBV28 with TRBJ1-5; the D is unclear. Germline V gene lookup returns CDR1 MDHEN and CDR2 SYDVKM. Trimming stripped 6 bases from V and 7 bases from J, with 16 bases between. The CDR3 is 14 residues long. CDR3 sequence: CASRIRHGGQPQHF. The CDR3 DNA reads as TGTGCCAGCAGGATCCGACATGGTGGACAGCCCCAGCATTTT.

With respect to this clone: In the same sample, other DNA sequences code for this CDR3. This chain links TRBV14 with TRBJ2-7; TRBD1 aligns across 11 bases. This CDR3 region has 14 residues. J was trimmed by 4 bases and V by 4 bases; bases with no gene match: 3. Germline CDR1 reads SGHDN; CDR2 reads FVKESK. In DNA, the CDR3 is TGTGCCAGCAGCCCCGGACAGGGGGCTTACGAGCAGTACTTC. The encoded protein is CASSPGQGAYEQYF.

The chain carries TRBV10-3 and TRBJ1-6; weak D call: TRBD1 (5 bases). The CDR3 has 13 residues. Germline assignment: CDR1 ENHRY and CDR2 SYGVKD. V lost 0 bases to trimming and J lost 9 bases, with 6 bases between them. CDR3 bases: TGTGCCATCAGTGAGTCGACAGCTTCACCCCTCCACTTT. This sequence encodes CAISESTASPLHF.

The chain couples TRBV10-2 to TRBJ1-6, with D unresolved. The CDR3 totals 16 residues. V was shortened by 0 bases and J by 0 bases, with 6 bases between the two germline ends. Germline assignment: CDR1 WSHSY and CDR2 SAAADI. This CDR3 reads CASSESGSSYNSPLHF. The CDR3, as DNA: TGCGCCAGCAGTGAGTCGGGCAGCTCCTATAATTCACCCCTCCACTTT.

A remark on this clone: Germline and junction disagree at one end, which may indicate a read error. Here the CDR3 reads CASSFPRDRNSPLHF. The CDR3 DNA follows: TGTGCTAGCAGCTTCCCAAGGGACAGAAATTCACCCCTCCACTTT. The chain has TRBV7-7 and TRBJ1-6, with TRBD1 matching 7 bases. The CDR3 is 15 residues long. Germline V gene lookup returns CDR1 SSHAT and CDR2 FNYEAQ (reference sequence).

V and J are TRBV19 and TRBJ2-7, with D perhaps matching TRBD1 (6 bases). Trimming left V 10 bases short and J 2 bases short, with 15 bases between. Germline-derived CDR1 and CDR2 are LNHDA and SQIVND (reference sequence). The CDR3 sequence is 13 residues long. The CDR3 reads CATSRQGPYEQYF. In DNA, the CDR3 is TGTGCCACCTCGAGGCAGGGGCCCTACGAGCAGTACTTC.

The CDR3 bases are TGTGCCAGCAGTTCCCCGGGGGAGGGCCTGAATGAGCAGTTCTTC. Protein product: CASSSPGEGLNEQFF. This rearrangement joins TRBV27 to TRBJ2-1, with 7 bases that match TRBD2. CDR1 is MNHEY and CDR2 is SMNVEV in the germline V gene (reference sequence). The CDR3 covers 15 residues. J gave up 7 bases and V 4 bases, and 10 bases lay outside the gene matches.

The CDR3, as DNA: TGTGCCAGCAGTTATGGCGGGGCTTTGGAGCAGTACTTC. It yields the protein CASSYGGALEQYF. The V call is TRBV6-5, the J call TRBJ2-7; D is perhaps TRBD2 (6 bases). The length of the CDR3 is 13 residues. Germline lookup yields CDR1 MNHEY and CDR2 SVGAGI. V was cut by 3 bases and J by 7 bases, with 13 bases left in between.

The CDR3 loop is CASSQGHYTGELFF. In DNA form, the CDR3 reads TGCGCCAGCAGCCAGGGACACTATACCGGGGAGCTGTTTTTT. The chain carries TRBV5-1 and TRBJ2-2; weak D call: TRBD1 (6 bases). This CDR3 region has 14 residues. Trimming shortened V by 4 bases and J by 5 bases, and 12 bases separated the two germline ends. CDR1 and CDR2 from the germline V gene are SGHRS and YFSETQ.

The CDR3 nucleotides are TGTGCCAGCAGCTCCAGGGACAGGGGAGGTGGTGAGACCCAGTACTTC. It specifies CASSSRDRGGGETQYF. The chain employs TRBV11-1 and TRBJ2-5; 10 positions match TRBD1. The V gene end was trimmed by 4 bases and the J gene end by 5 bases; junction bases not matched to a gene: 10. The CDR3 spans 16 residues. From germline, CDR1 is SGHAT and CDR2 FQDESV (reference sequence).

J is TRBJ1-1 and V is TRBV7-3; D is uncertain. This CDR3 region has 14 residues. Germline CDR1 and CDR2: SGHTA and FQGTGA. V lost 1 base to trimming and J lost 4 bases, with 10 bases between them. CDR3 amino acids: CASSLRVSSTEAFF. The DNA for the CDR3 is TGTGCCAGCAGCTTAAGGGTCTCTAGCACTGAAGCTTTCTTT.

The chain couples TRBV5-1 to TRBJ1-3; D gene uncertain. CDR1 and CDR2 (germline): SGHRS, YFSETQ. Deletions cut 4 bases from V and 0 bases from J, with 5 bases between. This CDR3 region has 13 residues. The CDR3 region is CASSGHSGNTIYF. CDR3 in DNA: TGCGCCAGCAGCGGCCACTCTGGAAACACCATATATTTT.

V gene TRBV7-8 combines with J gene TRBJ2-6; D perhaps matches TRBD1 (6 bases). The CDR3 loop spans 16 amino acids. V was clipped by 5 bases and J by 0 bases, with 11 bases between them. Per the germline V gene, CDR1 is SGHVS and CDR2 is FQNEAQ. The CDR3 DNA reads TGTGCCAGCAGCAAACAGGGTCCCTCTGGGGCCAACGTCCTGACTTTC. This codes for CASSKQGPSGANVLTF.

This clone appeared a single time. The chain has TRBV2 and TRBJ2-1; a possible D gene is TRBD1 (6 bases). The CDR3 length is 17 residues. The germline V gene has CDR1 SNHLY and CDR2 FYNNEI. V was pared by 5 bases and J by 4 bases, with 21 bases between. This chain's CDR3 is CASSPPPPGQLYNEQFF. The CDR3 nucleotides read TGTGCCAGCAGTCCCCCTCCCCCCGGACAGTTATACAATGAGCAGTTCTTC.

This rearrangement joins TRBV10-3 to TRBJ2-5; 9 nucleotides agree with TRBD2. CDR3 size: 14 residues. CDR1 is ENHRY and CDR2 is SYGVKD in the germline V gene. The junction had 4 bases not matched to a gene; V was cut back by 4 bases and J by 4 bases. The CDR3 protein is CAISASSGVETQYF. For the CDR3, the DNA is TGTGCCATCAGTGCCTCTAGCGGGGTAGAGACCCAGTACTTC.

The V call is TRBV19, the J call TRBJ1-2, with D possibly TRBD1 on 6 matching bases. The CDR3 sequence is 13 residues long. Germline CDR1 is LNHDA and CDR2 is SQIVND (reference sequence). The ends were cut back, 1 base at V and 6 bases at J, with 9 bases in the middle. The CDR3 region has the DNA TGTGCCAGTAGTATAGGGGGGCCAGATGGCTACACCTTC. It is translated as CASSIGGPDGYTF.

The CDR3 sequence is CASSYSQQGVQPQHF. The CDR3 DNA reads TGTGCCAGCAGTTACTCTCAGCAGGGGGTCCAGCCCCAGCATTTT. The rearrangement uses TRBV6-2 or TRBV6-3 and TRBJ1-5, with 7 bases lining up with TRBD1. The CDR3 is made up of 15 amino acids. Trimming removed 0 bases from V and 7 bases from J; junction bases left unmatched: 6. The germline CDR1 and CDR2 sequences are MNHEY and SVGEGT.

The genes are TRBV9 and TRBJ1-2; 7 nucleotides match TRBD1. Germline V lookup: CDR1 SGDLS, CDR2 YYNGEE. The trim removed 4 bases at V and 8 bases at J, leaving 11 bases unmatched. This CDR3 region has 14 residues. CDR3 sequence: CASSSQQGIRGYTF. Written as DNA, the CDR3 is TGTGCCAGCAGCTCTCAACAGGGGATACGCGGCTACACCTTC.

The rearrangement uses TRBV6-1 and TRBJ2-5; maybe TRBD1 (6 bases). The CDR3 consists of 15 residues. Germline lookup yields CDR1 MNHNS and CDR2 SASEGT. V lost 0 bases and J 5 bases, leaving 13 bases between the germline ends. CDR3 amino acids: CASSEAQGEWETQYF. The CDR3 bases are TGTGCCAGCAGTGAAGCACAGGGAGAATGGGAGACCCAGTACTTC.

The genes are TRBV5-1 and TRBJ1-1; tentatively, D is TRBD1 (6 bases). V dropped 0 bases and J dropped 1 base, with 10 bases sitting between them. The CDR3 runs to 15 residues. In germline, CDR1 is SGHRS, CDR2 YFSETQ. The CDR3 loop is CASSLVLGGNTEAFF. For the CDR3, the DNA is TGCGCCAGCAGCTTGGTTCTAGGGGGGAACACTGAAGCTTTCTTT.

The chain recombines TRBV11-3 with TRBJ2-3; TRBD1 matches at 7 bases. Germline-derived CDR1 and CDR2 are SGHNT and YENEEA. V was pared by 3 bases and J by 3 bases, with 6 bases of the junction left unmatched. The CDR3 loop spans 15 amino acids. CDR3 sequence: CASSLTGYMTDTQYF. DNA for the CDR3: TGTGCCAGCAGCTTGACAGGGTATATGACAGATACGCAGTATTTT.

This clone has just one count. The V call is TRBV9, the J call TRBJ2-3; D might be TRBD2 (6 bases). Germline-derived CDR1 and CDR2 are SGDLS and YYNGEE. This CDR3 contains 14 residues. V was clipped by 3 bases and J by 5 bases, with 13 bases between them. CDR3 amino acids: CASSGGVRRDTQYF. The CDR3 DNA reads TGTGCCAGCAGCGGGGGGGTTCGGAGAGATACGCAGTATTTT.

This clone has just one count. The rearrangement links TRBV5-4 to TRBJ2-7, with 7 bases that match TRBD1. The CDR3 runs to 15 residues. Germline-derived CDR1 and CDR2 are SGHNT and YYREEE (reference sequence). Germline trimming cut 4 bases from V and 2 bases from J; bases unmatched to any gene: 9. The CDR3 DNA reads TGTGCCAGCAGCCTCTCCGGGACAGCTGCCTACGAGCAGTACTTC. Translation: CASSLSGTAAYEQYF.

This clone occurred once. The CDR3 DNA reads TGTGCCAGCAGTTCGACTGAGCGGGAGGTCACAGATACGCAGTATTTT. Its protein is CASSSTEREVTDTQYF. V usage is TRBV28 and J usage is TRBJ2-3; the match to TRBD2 covers 9 bases. V trimming: 4 bases; J trimming: 2 bases; junction bases outside the gene matches: 7. This CDR3 has 16 amino acids. Germline V gives CDR1 MDHEN, CDR2 SYDVKM.

V gene TRBV5-5 combines with J gene TRBJ1-5; D is ambiguous. Germline-derived CDR1 and CDR2 are SGHKS and YYEKEE (reference sequence). This CDR3 comprises 15 residues. V lost 2 bases to trimming and J lost 1 base, with 10 bases between them. CDR3 DNA sequence: TGTGCCAGCAGCTTTTGGACGGGGAGCAATCAGCCCCAGCATTTT. Amino acid sequence: CASSFWTGSNQPQHF. The full variable domain, rest sourced from reference TRBV5-5 and TRBJ1-5, is DAGVTQSPTHLIKTRGQQVTLRCSPISGHKSVSWYQQVLGQGPQFIFQYYEKEERGRGNFPDRFSARQFPNYSSELNVNALLLGDSALYLCASSFWTGSNQPQHFGDGTRLSIL.

V usage is TRBV19 and J usage is TRBJ2-1; 11 bases line up with TRBD2. Trimming cost V 7 bases and J 2 bases; bases outside gene matches: 4. The CDR3 is 15 amino acids. Germline CDR1 reads LNHDA; CDR2 reads SQIVND (reference sequence). The CDR3 sequence: CASTLTSGTYNEQFF. The CDR3 region has the DNA TGTGCCAGTACCCTGACTAGCGGGACCTACAATGAGCAGTTCTTC.